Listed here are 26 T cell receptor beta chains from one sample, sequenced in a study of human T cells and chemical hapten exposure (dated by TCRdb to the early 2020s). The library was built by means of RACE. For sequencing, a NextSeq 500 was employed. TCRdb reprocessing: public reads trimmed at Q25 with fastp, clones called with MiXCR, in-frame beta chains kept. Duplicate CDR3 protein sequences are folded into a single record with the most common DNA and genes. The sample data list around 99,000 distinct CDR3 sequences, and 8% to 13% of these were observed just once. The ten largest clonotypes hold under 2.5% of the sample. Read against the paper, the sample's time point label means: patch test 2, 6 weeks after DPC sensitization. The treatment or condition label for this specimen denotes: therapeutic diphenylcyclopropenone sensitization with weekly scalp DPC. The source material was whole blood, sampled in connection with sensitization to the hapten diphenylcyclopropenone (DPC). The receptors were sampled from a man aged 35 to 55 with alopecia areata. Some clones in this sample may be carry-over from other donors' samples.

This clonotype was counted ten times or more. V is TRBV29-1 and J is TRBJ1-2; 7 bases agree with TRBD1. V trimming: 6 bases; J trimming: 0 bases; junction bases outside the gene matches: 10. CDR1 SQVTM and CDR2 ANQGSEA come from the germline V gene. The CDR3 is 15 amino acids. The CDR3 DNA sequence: TGCAGCGTCGGCTGGGACAGCGACGCTAACTATGGCTACACCTTC. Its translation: CSVGWDSDANYGYTF. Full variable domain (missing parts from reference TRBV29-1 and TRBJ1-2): SAVISQKPSRDICQRGTSLTIQCQVDSQVTMMFWYRQQPGQSLTLIATANQGSEATYESGFVIDKFPISRPNLTFSTLTVSNMSPEDSSIYLCSVGWDSDANYGYTFGSGTRLTVV.

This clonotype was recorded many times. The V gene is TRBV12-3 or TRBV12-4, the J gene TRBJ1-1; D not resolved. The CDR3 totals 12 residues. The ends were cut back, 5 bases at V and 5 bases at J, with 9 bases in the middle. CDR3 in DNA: TGTGCCAGCAGTCGGGCGCGGACTGAAGCTTTCTTT. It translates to CASSRARTEAFF.

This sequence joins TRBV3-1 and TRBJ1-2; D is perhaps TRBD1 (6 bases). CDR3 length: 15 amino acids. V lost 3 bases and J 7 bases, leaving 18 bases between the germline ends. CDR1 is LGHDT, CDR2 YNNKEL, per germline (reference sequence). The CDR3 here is CASSQTAGGAVGYTF. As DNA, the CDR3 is TGTGCCAGCAGCCAGACCGCCGGGGGGGCAGTTGGCTACACCTTC.

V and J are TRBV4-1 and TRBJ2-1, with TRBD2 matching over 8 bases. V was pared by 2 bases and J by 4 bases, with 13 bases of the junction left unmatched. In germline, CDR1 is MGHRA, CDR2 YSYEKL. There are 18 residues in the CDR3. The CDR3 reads CASSQKGASSGGYNEQFF. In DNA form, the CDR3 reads TGCGCCAGCAGCCAAAAAGGGGCCTCTTCGGGAGGGTACAATGAGCAGTTCTTC.

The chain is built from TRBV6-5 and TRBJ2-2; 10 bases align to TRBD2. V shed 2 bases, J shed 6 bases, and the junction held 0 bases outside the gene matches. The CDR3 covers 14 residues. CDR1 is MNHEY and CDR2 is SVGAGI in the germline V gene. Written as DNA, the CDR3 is TGTGCCAGCAGTTACCTAGCGGGGGCCGGGGAGCTGTTTTTT. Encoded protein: CASSYLAGAGELFF.

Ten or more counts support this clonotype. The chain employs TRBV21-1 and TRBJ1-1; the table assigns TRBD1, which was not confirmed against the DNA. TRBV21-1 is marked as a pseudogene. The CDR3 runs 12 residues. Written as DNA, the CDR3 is TGTGCCAGCCACGGACAGGGTTCTGAAGCTTTCTTT. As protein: CASHGQGSEAFF.

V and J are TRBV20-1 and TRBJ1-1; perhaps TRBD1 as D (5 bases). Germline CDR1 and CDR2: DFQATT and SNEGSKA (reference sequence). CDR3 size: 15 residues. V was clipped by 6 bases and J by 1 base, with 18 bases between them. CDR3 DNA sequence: TGCAGTGCCCCGGGGTCAGGGAGGGGGAACACTGAAGCTTTCTTT. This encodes CSAPGSGRGNTEAFF.

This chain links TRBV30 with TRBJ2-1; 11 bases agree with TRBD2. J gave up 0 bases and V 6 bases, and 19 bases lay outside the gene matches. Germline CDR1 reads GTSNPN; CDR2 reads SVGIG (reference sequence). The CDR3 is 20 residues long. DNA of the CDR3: TGTGCCTGCGCTGGCTGGGTCCTAGCGGGAGGCTCTAGCTCCTACAATGAGCAGTTCTTC. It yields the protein CACAGWVLAGGSSSYNEQFF. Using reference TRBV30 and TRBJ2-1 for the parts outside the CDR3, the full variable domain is SQTIHQWPATLVQPVGSPLSLECTVEGTSNPNLYWYRQAAGRGLQLLFYSVGIGQISSEVPQNLSASRPQDRQFILSSKKLLLSDSGFYLCACAGWVLAGGSSSYNEQFFGPGTRLTVL.

The CDR3 loop reads CASSLTISGAGGDTQYF. CDR3 nucleotide sequence: TGTGCCAGCAGCTTAACAATCTCAGGGGCCGGGGGAGATACGCAGTATTTT. The chain employs TRBV7-3 and TRBJ2-3; D may be TRBD1 or TRBD2 (6 bases each). The CDR3 runs to 17 residues. Germline CDR1 is SGHTA and CDR2 is FQGTGA. V gave up 0 bases and J gave up 5 bases, with 18 bases separating them.

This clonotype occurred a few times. CDR3 coding DNA: TGTGCCAGCAGCCCGGACAGGGGGCTTTCCTATGGCTACACCTTC. It encodes CASSPDRGLSYGYTF. This rearrangement joins TRBV7-8 to TRBJ1-2; 11 bases map to TRBD1. Unmatched junction bases numbered 6, after V lost 5 bases and J lost 4 bases. This CDR3 is 15 amino acids long. CDR1 and CDR2 from the germline V gene are SGHVS and FQNEAQ.

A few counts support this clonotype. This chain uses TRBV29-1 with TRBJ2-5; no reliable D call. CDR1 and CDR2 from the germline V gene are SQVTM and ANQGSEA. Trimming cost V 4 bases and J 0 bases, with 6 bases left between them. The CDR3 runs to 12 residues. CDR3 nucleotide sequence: TGCAGCGTTGGGTCAGACCAAGAGACCCAGTACTTC. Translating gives CSVGSDQETQYF.

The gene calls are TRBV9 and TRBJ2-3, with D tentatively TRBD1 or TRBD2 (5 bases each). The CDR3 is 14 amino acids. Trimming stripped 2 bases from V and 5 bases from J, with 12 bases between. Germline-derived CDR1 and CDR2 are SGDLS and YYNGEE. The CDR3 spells CASSVGGAVDTQYF. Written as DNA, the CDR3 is TGTGCCAGCAGCGTTGGGGGAGCGGTAGATACGCAGTATTTT.

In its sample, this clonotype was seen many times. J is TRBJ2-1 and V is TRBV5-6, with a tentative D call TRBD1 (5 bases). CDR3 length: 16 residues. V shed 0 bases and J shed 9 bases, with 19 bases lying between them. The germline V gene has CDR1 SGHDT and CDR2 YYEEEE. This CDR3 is CASSLVQGLAVLEQFF. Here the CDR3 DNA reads TGTGCCAGCAGCTTGGTTCAGGGATTAGCAGTTCTTGAGCAGTTCTTC.

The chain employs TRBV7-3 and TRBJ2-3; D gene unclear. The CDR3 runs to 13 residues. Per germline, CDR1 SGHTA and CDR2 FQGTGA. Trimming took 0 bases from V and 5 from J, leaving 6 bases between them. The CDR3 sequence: CASSLTSEDTQYF. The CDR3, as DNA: TGTGCCAGCAGCTTAACGAGTGAAGATACGCAGTATTTT.

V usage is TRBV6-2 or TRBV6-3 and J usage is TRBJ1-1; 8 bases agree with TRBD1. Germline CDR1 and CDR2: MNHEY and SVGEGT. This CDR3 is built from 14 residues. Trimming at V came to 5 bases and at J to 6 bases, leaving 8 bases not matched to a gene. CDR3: CASSRGTGSAEAFF. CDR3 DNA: TGTGCCAGCAGTCGCGGGACAGGCAGCGCTGAAGCTTTCTTT.

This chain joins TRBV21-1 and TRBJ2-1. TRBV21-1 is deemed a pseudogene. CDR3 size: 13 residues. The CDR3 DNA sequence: TGTGCCAGCAGCAAAGAAAATCACAATGAGCAGTTCTTC. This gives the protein CASSKENHNEQFF.

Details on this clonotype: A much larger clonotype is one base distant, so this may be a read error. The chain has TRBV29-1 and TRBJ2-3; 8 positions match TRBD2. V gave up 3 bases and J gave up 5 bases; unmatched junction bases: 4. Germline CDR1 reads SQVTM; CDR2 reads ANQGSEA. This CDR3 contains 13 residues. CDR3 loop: CSVEAGGGDTQYF. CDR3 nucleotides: TGCAGCGTTGAGGCGGGGGGAGGAGATACGCAGTATTTT.

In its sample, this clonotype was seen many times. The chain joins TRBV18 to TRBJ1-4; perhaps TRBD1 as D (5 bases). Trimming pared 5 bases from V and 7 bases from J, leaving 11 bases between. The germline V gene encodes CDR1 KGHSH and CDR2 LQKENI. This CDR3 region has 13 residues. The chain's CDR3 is CASSSRRGEKLFF. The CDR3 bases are TGTGCCAGCTCATCCCGGAGGGGTGAAAAACTGTTTTTT.

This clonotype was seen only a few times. CDR3 sequence (DNA): TGTGCCAGCAGCTTAGCACCGAACACAGATACGCAGTATTTT. Amino acid sequence: CASSLAPNTDTQYF. The chain is built from TRBV7-2 and TRBJ2-3, with D unclear. The ends were cut back, 0 bases at V and 2 bases at J, with 6 bases in the middle. Germline lookup yields CDR1 SGHTA and CDR2 FQGNSA. There are 14 residues in the CDR3.

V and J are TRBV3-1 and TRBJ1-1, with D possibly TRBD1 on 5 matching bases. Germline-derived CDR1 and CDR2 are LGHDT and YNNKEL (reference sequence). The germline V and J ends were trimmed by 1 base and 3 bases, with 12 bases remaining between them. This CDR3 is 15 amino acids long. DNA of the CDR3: TGTGCCAGCAGCCAAGCTAAGGGGTGGGACACTGAAGCTTTCTTT. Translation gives CASSQAKGWDTEAFF.

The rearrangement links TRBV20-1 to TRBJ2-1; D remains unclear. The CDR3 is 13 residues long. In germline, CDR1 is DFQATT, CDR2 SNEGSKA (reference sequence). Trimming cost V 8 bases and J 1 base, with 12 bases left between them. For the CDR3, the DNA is TGCAGTTGCGCAGCGCCTTCCTACAATGAGCAGTTCTTC. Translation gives CSCAAPSYNEQFF.

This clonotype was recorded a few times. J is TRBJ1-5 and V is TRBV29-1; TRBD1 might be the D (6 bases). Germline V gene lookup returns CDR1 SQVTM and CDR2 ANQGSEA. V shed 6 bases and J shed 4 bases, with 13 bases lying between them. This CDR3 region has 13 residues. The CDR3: CSVTTGTNQPQHF. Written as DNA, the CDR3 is TGCAGCGTCACGACAGGCACTAATCAGCCCCAGCATTTT.

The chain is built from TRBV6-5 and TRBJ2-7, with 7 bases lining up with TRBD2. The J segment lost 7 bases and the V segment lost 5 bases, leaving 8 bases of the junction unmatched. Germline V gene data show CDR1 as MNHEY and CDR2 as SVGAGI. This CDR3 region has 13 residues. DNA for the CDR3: TGTGCCAGCAGTCGTTGGGGGGGTTGGGAGCAGTACGTC. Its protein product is CASSRWGGWEQYV.

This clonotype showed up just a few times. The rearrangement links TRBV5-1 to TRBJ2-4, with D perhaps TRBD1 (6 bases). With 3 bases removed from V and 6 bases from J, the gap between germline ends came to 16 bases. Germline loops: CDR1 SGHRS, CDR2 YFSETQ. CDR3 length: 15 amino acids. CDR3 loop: CASSSSGAEVNIQYF. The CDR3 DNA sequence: TGCGCCAGCAGCTCGTCAGGGGCCGAAGTAAACATTCAGTACTTC.

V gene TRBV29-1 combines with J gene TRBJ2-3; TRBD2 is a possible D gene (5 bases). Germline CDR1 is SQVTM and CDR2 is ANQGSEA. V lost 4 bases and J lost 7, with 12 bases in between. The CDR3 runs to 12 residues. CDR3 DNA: TGCAGCGTTGTCGTGGGAGCAAATACGCAGTATTTT. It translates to CSVVVGANTQYF.

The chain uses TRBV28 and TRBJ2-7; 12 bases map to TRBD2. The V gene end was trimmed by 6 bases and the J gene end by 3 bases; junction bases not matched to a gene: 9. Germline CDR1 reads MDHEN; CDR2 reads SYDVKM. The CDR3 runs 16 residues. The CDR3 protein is CASSQTSGRFSYEQYF. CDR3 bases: TGTGCCAGCAGCCAGACTAGCGGGAGATTCAGCTACGAGCAGTACTTC.